This T cell receptor (beta chain) was captured in a study of T-cell memory formation after mild COVID-19. Findings and limits, study-wide: The CD4+ clones that contracted clustered mainly within CM and EM, and the CD8+ clones concentrated in EMRA.

In its sample, this clonotype was seen many times. Its antigen is unknown. TCRdb reprocessed the 5' RACE reads via MiXCR and lists one record per CDR3 protein. The sample consists of approximately 480,000 distinct CDR3 sequences, around a sixth of them appearing once. V was pared by 1 base and J by 3 bases, with 6 bases of the junction left unmatched. This CDR3 contains 14 residues. Per the germline V gene, CDR1 is SQVTM and CDR2 is ANQGSEA. Material: PBMCs or a T cell subset sorted from them (not recorded which). V usage is TRBV29-1 and J usage is TRBJ2-7; 7 bases map to TRBD2. The source is an adult woman who had mild COVID-19 (a few samples of this study predate the infection). Cell type and time point are not known. The CDR3 region has the DNA TGCAGCGTTGAAGGGGAGGGGTTAGGCTACGAGCAGTACTTC. It translates to CSVEGEGLGYEQYF.